The rows below give T cell receptor beta chains drawn from one sample of a study of blood T cell repertoires in COVID-19. The assay was immunoSEQ multiplex PCR, and TCRdb's table has in-frame clones only and misses some. Among more than 80,000 clones listed, 87% were seen once. Sequencing input: peripheral blood. The receptors were gathered from a woman aged 55-75 years with COVID-19, enrolled during active disease. Both conserved end residues are part of each CDR3. A D gene is named only where the DNA matches it firmly. The size entry is marked missing in some rows and otherwise reads once, few, many or a size class.

size,J,length,D,V,DNA,CDR3
.,TRBJ2-1,16,.,TRBV5-5,TGTGCCAGCATGACAGAGCGGAGGCTACAGGGCAATGAGCAGTTCTTC,CASMTERRLQGNEQFF
few,TRBJ1-2,14,.,TRBV6-5,TGTGCCAGCAGTAGAGACATAGCTAACTATGGCTACACCTTC,CASSRDIANYGYTF
.,TRBJ1-1,14,.,TRBV19,TGTGCCAGTAAAACCGGGACAATGAACACTGAAGCTTTCTTT,CASKTGTMNTEAFF
.,TRBJ1-4,14,TRBD1,TRBV7-2,TGTGCCAGCAGCAAAGACAGGGGCAGTGAAAAACTGTTTTTT,CASSKDRGSEKLFF
.,TRBJ2-3,17,TRBD2,TRBV28,TGTGCCAGCAGTTCGGGACTAGCGGGGGGGCGGACAGATACGCAGTATTTT,CASSSGLAGGRTDTQYF
once,TRBJ2-5,16,TRBD1,TRBV3-1/TRBV3-2,TGTGCCAGCAGCCCCCTTAGACAGGGATGGGTGGAGACCCAGTACTTC,CASSPLRQGWVETQYF
.,TRBJ1-2,14,.,TRBV30,TGTGCCTGGAGTGACTTGCCGGTAGATTATGGCTACACCTTC,CAWSDLPVDYGYTF
.,TRBJ2-7,17,TRBD2,TRBV15,TGTGCCACCAGCAGAGATTATTCGGTTCGGCGGGGGGCCGAGCAGTACTTC,CATSRDYSVRRGAEQYF
once,TRBJ1-2,14,.,TRBV9,TGTGCCAGCAGCCCGGACACCTTTGGGGATGGCTACACCTTC,CASSPDTFGDGYTF
.,TRBJ1-6,12,.,TRBV25-1,TGTGCCAGCAGTGACTACAATTCACCCCTCCACTTT,CASSDYNSPLHF
.,TRBJ2-7,15,TRBD1,TRBV7-2,TGTGCCAGCAGCGGACCCCGGACAGGCTCCTACGAGCAGTACTTC,CASSGPRTGSYEQYF
.,TRBJ2-1,17,.,TRBV3-1/TRBV3-2,TGTGCCAGCAGCCAAGTGGGAGGAGAGAGCTCCTACAATGAGCAGTTCTTC,CASSQVGGESSYNEQFF
.,TRBJ1-1,12,.,TRBV12-3/TRBV12-4,TGTGCCAGCAGTGCGGAGGGTTTTAAAGCTTTCTTT,CASSAEGFKAFF
.,TRBJ1-2,13,TRBD1,TRBV5-5,TGTGCCAGCAGCTCGGGGACAGTCCTTGGCTACACCTTC,CASSSGTVLGYTF
.,TRBJ2-2,15,TRBD1,TRBV6-5,TGTGCCAGCAGGGGGACAGGGTCCAACACCGGGGAGCTGTTTTTT,CASRGTGSNTGELFF
.,TRBJ1-1,13,.,TRBV6-5,TGTGCCAGCAGTTACATCGGGAACACTGAAGCTTTCTTT,CASSYIGNTEAFF
.,TRBJ1-4,17,.,TRBV11-2,TGTGCCAGCAGCCCCACCTTGGCATCCACAACTAATGAAAAACTGTTTTTT,CASSPTLASTTNEKLFF
.,TRBJ1-2,13,.,TRBV6-5,TGTGCCAGCAGGACGGGGGGCATCTATGGCTACACCTTC,CASRTGGIYGYTF
.,TRBJ1-1,12,.,TRBV9,TGTGCCAGCAGCCCCAGCGCCAATGAAGCTTTCTTT,CASSPSANEAFF
.,TRBJ2-3,16,TRBD1,TRBV7-9,TGTGCCAGCAGCGCCTACCTCCGGGACAGTGGAGATACGCAGTATTTT,CASSAYLRDSGDTQYF
.,TRBJ2-7,13,TRBD2,TRBV19,TGTGCCAGTAGTCTTCTAGCGGGGTTCGAGCAGTACTTC,CASSLLAGFEQYF
.,TRBJ2-5,14,TRBD1,TRBV9,TGTGCCAGCAGCTTTGGACAGGGGGACGAGACCCAGTACTTC,CASSFGQGDETQYF
.,TRBJ1-5,12,.,TRBV12-3/TRBV12-4,TGTGCCAGCAGTCAGGGGAATCAGCCCCAGCATTTT,CASSQGNQPQHF
.,TRBJ1-5,14,.,TRBV2,TGTGCCAGTCGGGTTCGGGGGAACAATCAGCCCCAGCATTTT,CASRVRGNNQPQHF
few,TRBJ1-5,13,.,TRBV27,TGTGCCAGCACTCCCGGGGGGAATCAGCCCCAGCATTTT,CASTPGGNQPQHF
once,TRBJ1-2,16,.,TRBV30,TGTGCCTGGAGTGTTACAGGCCCACCCCCCTCGTATGGCTACACCTTC,CAWSVTGPPPSYGYTF
.,TRBJ2-4,15,.,TRBV7-2,TGTGCCAGCAGCCCTCAGGCGGGGTTCCAAAACATTCAGTACTTC,CASSPQAGFQNIQYF
.,TRBJ2-3,15,TRBD2,TRBV4-2,TGTGCCAGCAGCCGGAGCGGGGGGAGTGCAGATACGCAGTATTTT,CASSRSGGSADTQYF
.,TRBJ2-1,13,.,TRBV27,TGTGCCAGCAGTTTATCGGTACTACCGCCCCAGTTCTTC,CASSLSVLPPQFF
once,TRBJ2-1,14,TRBD2,TRBV5-4,TGTGCCAGCAGCTTGCAACTAGCGGGGCATGAGCAGTTCTTC,CASSLQLAGHEQFF
.,TRBJ1-1,13,TRBD1,TRBV7-2,TGTGCCAGCAGCTACAGGGGTTTGGTTGAAGCTTTCTTT,CASSYRGLVEAFF
.,TRBJ2-7,15,TRBD1,TRBV10-3,TGTGCCATCCGTACCGGGACAGGGGAAGGGTACGAGCAGTACTTC,CAIRTGTGEGYEQYF
.,TRBJ1-2,10,.,TRBV29-1,TGCAGCGTGGCAGGGGATGGCTACACCTTC,CSVAGDGYTF
.,TRBJ1-1,11,.,TRBV20-1,TGCAGTGCCGCAATACCTGGGAGAGCTTTCTTT,CSAAIPGRAFF
.,TRBJ2-2,16,.,TRBV2,TGTGCCAGCAGCCCTCAGGGGCTAACGAACACCGGGGAGCTGTTTTTT,CASSPQGLTNTGELFF
.,TRBJ1-2,16,TRBD1,TRBV7-2,TGTGCCAGCAGCCTCTCCGGGACAGGTTTGAAGAAAGGCTACACCTTC,CASSLSGTGLKKGYTF
.,TRBJ1-5,18,TRBD1,TRBV23-1,TGCGCCAGCAGTGTGGTTCTCGATACCGACAGGGGAAATCAGCCCCAGCATTTT,CASSVVLDTDRGNQPQHF
.,TRBJ2-3,18,TRBD2,TRBV7-3,TGTGCCAGCAGCACTCGCCGAAGTCGGGGGGGCCCCGCAGATACGCAGTATTTT,CASSTRRSRGGPADTQYF
.,TRBJ2-1,15,.,TRBV19,TGTGCCAGTAGTATAGAGCTGAGCTCCTACAATGAGCAGTTCTTC,CASSIELSSYNEQFF
.,TRBJ2-2,15,TRBD2,TRBV28,TGTGCCAGCAGATCCGGGACTAGCGTTGTCGGGGAGCTGTTTTTT,CASRSGTSVVGELFF
.,TRBJ1-1,14,.,TRBV27,TGTGCCAGCAGTTTCAGGCGCGGGGACACTGAAGCTTTCTTT,CASSFRRGDTEAFF
.,TRBJ1-3,17,TRBD1,TRBV30,TGTGCCTGGAGTAGAGGACAGGGGGCTCTCTCTGGAAACACCATATATTTT,CAWSRGQGALSGNTIYF
once,TRBJ2-5,13,.,TRBV29-1,TGCAGCGTTGATCGAGCAGGGGGGGAGACCCAGTACTTC,CSVDRAGGETQYF
.,TRBJ2-2,15,TRBD1,TRBV4-2,TGTGCCAGCAGCCAAGGGGACAGGAACGCCGGGGAGCTGTTTTTT,CASSQGDRNAGELFF
.,TRBJ2-3,18,TRBD2,TRBV3-1/TRBV3-2,TGTGCCAGCAGCCAAGGCGGACTAGCGGCTACTAGCACAGATACGCAGTATTTT,CASSQGGLAATSTDTQYF
.,TRBJ1-5,15,.,TRBV6-1,TGTGCCAGCAGTGAAGCGCTTGACAGGATGAAGCCCCAGCATTTT,CASSEALDRMKPQHF
.,TRBJ1-3,16,TRBD1,TRBV7-8,TGTGCCAGCAGCCCTCGGACAGGGTTAGACGGAAACACCATATATTTT,CASSPRTGLDGNTIYF
.,TRBJ1-6,16,.,TRBV5-1,TGCGCCAGCAGCCGAGTCCCGGGACAATATAATTCACCCCTCCACTTT,CASSRVPGQYNSPLHF
.,TRBJ1-1,15,.,TRBV6-5,TGTGCCAGCAGTTACGGCTACGGAGGGAGCACTGAAGCTTTCTTT,CASSYGYGGSTEAFF